Listed below are T cell receptor beta chains from one sample, sequenced in a study of identical twins. One entry per CDR3 protein, called by TCRdb with MiXCR from the 5' RACE reads. This table has 1.5 million to 2 million distinct CDR3 sequences, roughly 35% appearing once. Sequencing input: cord blood. These TCRs come from a newborn girl in good health. The CDR3 runs from the conserved cysteine through the conserved F or W. A D gene is named only where the DNA matches it firmly. Some rows mark clone size as missing; the rest say once, few, many or name a class of expanded clone.

j_gene | abundance | v_gene | d_gene | CDR3nt | CDR3aa
TRBJ2-2 | NA | TRBV2 | TRBD2 | TGTGCCAGCAGTGGGCTAGCGGGATGGACCGGGGAGCTGTTTTTT | CASSGLAGWTGELFF
TRBJ1-2 | NA | TRBV21-1 | NA | TGTGCCAGCAGCAAAGCTCAGTGGGGCTACACCTTC | CASSKAQWGYTF
TRBJ1-2 | NA | TRBV20-1 | TRBD1 | TGCAGTGCTAGGGGTACTACAGGGGCGAACCTCTATGGCTACACCTTC | CSARGTTGANLYGYTF
TRBJ2-2 | NA | TRBV9 | NA | TGTGCCAGCAGCGTTTTCAGGGGGGAGCTGTTTTTT | CASSVFRGELFF
TRBJ1-6 | few | TRBV7-6 | NA | TGTGCCAGCAGCACCCAGATAAATTCACCCCTCCACTTT | CASSTQINSPLHF
TRBJ1-1 | NA | TRBV7-9 | NA | TGTGCCAGCAGCCCCAAGGGCACGAACACTGAAGCTTTCTTT | CASSPKGTNTEAFF
TRBJ2-3 | NA | TRBV7-9 | TRBD1 | TGTGCCAGCAGCTTCCCGGGACAGAGCACAGATACGCAGTATTTT | CASSFPGQSTDTQYF
TRBJ2-3 | NA | TRBV7-2 | TRBD1 | TGTGCCAGCCGCCGGGACAGGGTCACAGATACGCAGTATTTT | CASRRDRVTDTQYF
TRBJ2-5 | NA | TRBV24-1 | NA | TGTGCCACCAGTGATTGGGGTGAGCAGTACTTC | CATSDWGEQYF
TRBJ2-7 | many | TRBV6-5 | NA | TGTGCCAGCAGTTACCACTACCTCTCCTACGAGCAGTACTTC | CASSYHYLSYEQYF
TRBJ1-1 | NA | TRBV28 | NA | TGTGCCAGCAGTTCAGCGATGGGGAACACTGAAGCTTTCTTT | CASSSAMGNTEAFF
TRBJ2-3 | many | TRBV27 | NA | TGTGCCAGCAGTCCCCTCGCGCGTAATACGCAGTATTTT | CASSPLARNTQYF
TRBJ2-1 | few | TRBV7-8 | TRBD2 | TGTGCCAGCAGCTTAGGGCCTAGCGGGAGCCACAATGAGCAGTTCTTC | CASSLGPSGSHNEQFF
TRBJ2-3 | NA | TRBV15 | TRBD2 | TGTGCCACCAGGCAGCGGGAGTCGAGCCTAGATACGCAGTATTTT | CATRQRESSLDTQYF
TRBJ2-6 | few | TRBV11-2 | NA | TGTGCCAGCAGCTTAGAACCACTCCTACTGACTGGGGCCAACGTCCTGACTTTC | CASSLEPLLLTGANVLTF
TRBJ1-5 | NA | TRBV12-3/TRBV12-4 | TRBD1 | TGTGCCAGCAGCATGCCGGGACAGGGCAATCAGCCCCAGCATTTT | CASSMPGQGNQPQHF
TRBJ2-2 | NA | TRBV27 | NA | TGTGCCAGCAGTTTCAGGCAGGCGAACACCGGGGAGCTGTTTTTT | CASSFRQANTGELFF
TRBJ1-6 | NA | TRBV14 | TRBD1 | TGTGCCAGCAGCCAACGCCGGGACAGTGCGTCACCCCTCCACTTT | CASSQRRDSASPLHF
TRBJ2-5 | NA | TRBV5-6 | TRBD1 | TGTGCCAGCAGCTTCCGGACAGGGAACCAAGAGACCCAGTACTTC | CASSFRTGNQETQYF
TRBJ2-3 | once | TRBV27 | NA | TGTGCCAGCAGTGCCTCTCCCCCCACAGATACGCAGTATTTT | CASSASPPTDTQYF
TRBJ2-7 | NA | TRBV2 | NA | TGTGCCAGCGGGCGACAGGCTCCTTATCCCTACGAGCAGTACTTC | CASGRQAPYPYEQYF
TRBJ2-5 | few | TRBV9 | NA | TGTGCCAGCAGCGTAGAGTGGATTGGGACGGTGGAGACCCAGTACTTC | CASSVEWIGTVETQYF
TRBJ2-1 | NA | TRBV7-2 | NA | TGTGCCAGCAGCTTATTATTGCTTACTCGTTCCTACAATGAGCAGTTCTTC | CASSLLLLTRSYNEQFF
TRBJ2-1 | many | TRBV9 | NA | TGCGCCAGCAGCGCGTCCTCGGGGTCCTACAATGAGCAGTTCTTC | CASSASSGSYNEQFF